This TCR beta chain was captured by sequencing in a study of PD-1 blockade in classical Hodgkin lymphoma. Study-wide results and caveats: Nivolumab initiated under 1 year post-ASCT led to patient exclusion. CD4+ TCR diversity climbed significantly by C4D1, unlike CD8+ TCR diversity. Diversity similar to that of newly diagnosed patients was seen at baseline in complete responders. The study reported lower baseline TCR diversity in newly diagnosed patients than in healthy donors.

The CDR3 consists of 15 residues. Germline CDR1 MNHNS, CDR2 SASEGT. The trim removed 4 bases at V and 7 bases at J, leaving 6 bases unmatched. This table comes from immunoSEQ multiplex PCR, and its TCRdb copy is limited to in-frame clones, with some not included. The sample lists approximately 44,000 clones, about two thirds occurring once. This clone was recorded once. Antigen: not known. Time point noted: cycle 4 day 1 (C4D1), after about 6 weeks of nivolumab. Autologous stem cell transplantation was followed by relapse in every patient, and brentuximab vedotin exposure varied. The sequencing used peripheral blood mononuclear cells (PBMCs), collected before the fourth cycle of nivolumab. The rearrangement uses TRBV6-1 and TRBJ1-4, with TRBD1 matching 10 bases. The source is a human donor with classical Hodgkin lymphoma. CDR3: CASSGGTGVFEKLFF. In DNA, the CDR3 is TGTGCCAGCAGTGGAGGGACAGGGGTGTTTGAAAAACTGTTTTTT.